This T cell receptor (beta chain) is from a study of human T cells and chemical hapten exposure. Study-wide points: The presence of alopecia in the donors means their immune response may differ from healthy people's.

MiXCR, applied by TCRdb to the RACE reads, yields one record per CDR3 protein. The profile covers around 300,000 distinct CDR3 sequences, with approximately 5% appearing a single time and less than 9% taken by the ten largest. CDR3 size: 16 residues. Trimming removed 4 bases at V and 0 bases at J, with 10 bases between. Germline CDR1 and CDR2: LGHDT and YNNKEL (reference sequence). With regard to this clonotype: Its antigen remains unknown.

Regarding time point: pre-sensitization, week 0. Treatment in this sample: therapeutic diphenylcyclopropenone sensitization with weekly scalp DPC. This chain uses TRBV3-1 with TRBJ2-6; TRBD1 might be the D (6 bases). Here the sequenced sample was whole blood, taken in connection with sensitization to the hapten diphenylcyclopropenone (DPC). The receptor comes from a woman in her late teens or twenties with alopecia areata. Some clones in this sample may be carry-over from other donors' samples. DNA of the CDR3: TGTGCCAGCAGCCCCAGGGGCTCCTCTGGGGCCAACGTCCTGACTTTC. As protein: CASSPRGSSGANVLTF.